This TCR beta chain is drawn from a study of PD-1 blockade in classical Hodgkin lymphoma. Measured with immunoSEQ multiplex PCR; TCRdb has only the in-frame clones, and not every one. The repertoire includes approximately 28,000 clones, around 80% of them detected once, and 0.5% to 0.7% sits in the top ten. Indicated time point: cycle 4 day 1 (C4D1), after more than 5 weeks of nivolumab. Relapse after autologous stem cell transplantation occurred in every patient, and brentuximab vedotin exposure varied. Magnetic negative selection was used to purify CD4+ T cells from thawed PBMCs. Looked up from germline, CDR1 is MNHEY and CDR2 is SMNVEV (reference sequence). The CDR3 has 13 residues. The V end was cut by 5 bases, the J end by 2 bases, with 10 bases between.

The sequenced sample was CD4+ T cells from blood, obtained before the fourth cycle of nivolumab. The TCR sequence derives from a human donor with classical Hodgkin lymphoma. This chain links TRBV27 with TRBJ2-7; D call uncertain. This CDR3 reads CASSPQQAYEQYF. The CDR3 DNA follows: TGTGCCAGCAGTCCCCAGCAGGCCTACGAGCAGTACTTC.